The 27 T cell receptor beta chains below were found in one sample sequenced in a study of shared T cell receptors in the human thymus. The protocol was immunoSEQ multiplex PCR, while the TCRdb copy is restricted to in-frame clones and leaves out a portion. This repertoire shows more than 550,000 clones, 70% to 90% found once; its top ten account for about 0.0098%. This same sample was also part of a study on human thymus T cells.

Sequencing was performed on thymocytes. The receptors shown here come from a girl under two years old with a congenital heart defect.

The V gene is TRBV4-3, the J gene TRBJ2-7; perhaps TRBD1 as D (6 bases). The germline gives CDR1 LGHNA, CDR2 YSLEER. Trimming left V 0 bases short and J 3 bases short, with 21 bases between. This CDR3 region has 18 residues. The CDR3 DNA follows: TGCGCCAGCAGCCAAGAAAACCTAGGGGGTAGCGCGATCTACGAGCAGTACTTC. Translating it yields CASSQENLGGSAIYEQYF.

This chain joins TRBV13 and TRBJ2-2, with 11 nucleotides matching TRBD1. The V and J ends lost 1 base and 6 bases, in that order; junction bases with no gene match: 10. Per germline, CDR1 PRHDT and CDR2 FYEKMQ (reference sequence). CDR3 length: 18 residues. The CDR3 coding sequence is TGTGCCAGCAGCTTAGAGGACAGGGGGCATCTTCAGGCCGGGGAGCTGTTTTTT. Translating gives CASSLEDRGHLQAGELFF.

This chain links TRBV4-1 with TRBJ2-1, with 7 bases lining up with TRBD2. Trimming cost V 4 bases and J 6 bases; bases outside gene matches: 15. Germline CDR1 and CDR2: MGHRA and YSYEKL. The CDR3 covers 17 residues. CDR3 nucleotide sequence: TGCGCCAGCAGCCTCGAATGGGGAGGGAGGGCCTGCAATGAGCAGTTCTTC. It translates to CASSLEWGGRACNEQFF.

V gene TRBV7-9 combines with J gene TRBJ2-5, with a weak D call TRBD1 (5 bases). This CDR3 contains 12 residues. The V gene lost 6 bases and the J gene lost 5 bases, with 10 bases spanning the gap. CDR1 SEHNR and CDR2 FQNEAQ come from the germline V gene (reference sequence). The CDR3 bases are TGTGCCAGCAGACGGGCAGGGGAGACCCAGTACTTC. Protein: CASRRAGETQYF. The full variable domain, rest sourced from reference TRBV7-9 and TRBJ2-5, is DTGVSQNPRHKITKRGQNVTFRCDPISEHNRLYWYRQTLGQGPEFLTYFQNEAQLEKSRLLSDRFSAERPKGSFSTLEIQRTEQGDSAMYLCASRRAGETQYFGPGTRLLVL.

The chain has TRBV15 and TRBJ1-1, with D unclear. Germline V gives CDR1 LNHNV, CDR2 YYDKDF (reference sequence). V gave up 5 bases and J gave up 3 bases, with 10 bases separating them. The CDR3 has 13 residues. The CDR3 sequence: CATSGRVYTEAFF. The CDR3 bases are TGTGCCACCAGCGGGAGGGTGTACACTGAAGCTTTCTTT. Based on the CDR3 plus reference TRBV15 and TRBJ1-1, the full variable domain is DAMVIQNPRYQVTQFGKPVTLSCSQTLNHNVMYWYQQKSSQAPKLLFHYYDKDFNNEADTPDNFQSRRPNTSFCFLDIRSPGLGDTAMYLCATSGRVYTEAFFGQGTRLTVV.

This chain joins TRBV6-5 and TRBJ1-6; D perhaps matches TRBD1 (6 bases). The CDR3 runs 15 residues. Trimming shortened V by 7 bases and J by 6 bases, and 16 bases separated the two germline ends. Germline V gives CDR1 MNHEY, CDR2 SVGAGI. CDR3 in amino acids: CASKADRPFNSPLHF. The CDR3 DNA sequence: TGTGCCAGCAAGGCCGACAGGCCCTTTAATTCACCCCTCCACTTT.

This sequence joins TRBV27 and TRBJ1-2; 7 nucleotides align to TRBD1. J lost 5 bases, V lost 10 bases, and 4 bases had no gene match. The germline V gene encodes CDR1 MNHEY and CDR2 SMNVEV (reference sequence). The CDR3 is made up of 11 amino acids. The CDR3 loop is CAIGTAYGYTF. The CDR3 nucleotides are TGTGCCATCGGGACAGCGTATGGCTACACCTTC.

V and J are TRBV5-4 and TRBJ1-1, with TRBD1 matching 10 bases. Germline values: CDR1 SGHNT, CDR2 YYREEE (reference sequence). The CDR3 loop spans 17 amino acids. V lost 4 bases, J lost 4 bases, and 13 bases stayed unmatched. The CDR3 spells CASSTGQGSSGTTEAFF. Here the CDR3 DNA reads TGTGCCAGCAGCACGGGACAGGGGTCCTCAGGGACCACTGAAGCTTTCTTT. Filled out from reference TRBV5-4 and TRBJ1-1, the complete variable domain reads ETGVTQSPTHLIKTRGQQVTLRCSSQSGHNTVSWYQQALGQGPQFIFQYYREEENGRGNFPPRFSGLQFPNYSSELNVNALELDDSALYLCASSTGQGSSGTTEAFFGQGTRLTVV.

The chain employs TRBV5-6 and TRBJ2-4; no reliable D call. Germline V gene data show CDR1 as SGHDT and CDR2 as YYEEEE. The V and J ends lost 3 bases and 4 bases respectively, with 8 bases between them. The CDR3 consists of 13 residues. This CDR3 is CASSWWRKNIQYF. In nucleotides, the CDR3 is TGTGCCAGCAGCTGGTGGCGGAAAAACATTCAGTACTTC.

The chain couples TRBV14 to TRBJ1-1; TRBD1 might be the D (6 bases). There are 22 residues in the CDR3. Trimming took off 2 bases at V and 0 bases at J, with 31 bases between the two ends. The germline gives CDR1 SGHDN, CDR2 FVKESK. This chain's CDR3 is CASSQWESYKGQGKGLNTEAFF. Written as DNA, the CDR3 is TGTGCCAGCAGCCAATGGGAGAGTTACAAGGGGCAGGGGAAAGGTTTGAACACTGAAGCTTTCTTT.

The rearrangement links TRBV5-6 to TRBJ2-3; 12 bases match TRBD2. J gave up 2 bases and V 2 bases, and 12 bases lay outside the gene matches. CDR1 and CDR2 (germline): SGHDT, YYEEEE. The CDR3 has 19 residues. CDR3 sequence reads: CASSFFTSGGPRYTDTQYF. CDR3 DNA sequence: TGTGCCAGCAGCTTCTTCACTAGCGGGGGGCCCCGTTACACAGATACGCAGTATTTT.

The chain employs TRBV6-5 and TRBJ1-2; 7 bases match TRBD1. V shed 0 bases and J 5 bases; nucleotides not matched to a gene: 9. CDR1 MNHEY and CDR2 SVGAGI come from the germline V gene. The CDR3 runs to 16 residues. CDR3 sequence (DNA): TGTGCCAGCAGTTACTCCCCAGGGACAGTTAAATATGGCTACACCTTC. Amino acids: CASSYSPGTVKYGYTF.

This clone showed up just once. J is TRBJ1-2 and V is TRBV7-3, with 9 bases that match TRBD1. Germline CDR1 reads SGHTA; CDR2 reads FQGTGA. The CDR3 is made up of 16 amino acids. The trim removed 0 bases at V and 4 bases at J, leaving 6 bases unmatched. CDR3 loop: CASSLTPGQGGYGYTF. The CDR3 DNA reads TGTGCCAGCAGCTTAACGCCGGGACAGGGTGGCTATGGCTACACCTTC. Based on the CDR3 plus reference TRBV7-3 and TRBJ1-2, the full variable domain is GAGVSQTPSNKVTEKGKYVELRCDPISGHTALYWYRQSLGQGPEFLIYFQGTGAADDSGLPNDRFFAVRPEGSVSTLKIQRTERGDSAVYLCASSLTPGQGGYGYTFGSGTRLTVV.

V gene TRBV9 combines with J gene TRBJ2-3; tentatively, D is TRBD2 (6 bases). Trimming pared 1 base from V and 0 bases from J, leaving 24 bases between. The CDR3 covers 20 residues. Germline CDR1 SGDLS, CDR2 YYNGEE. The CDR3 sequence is CASSVNPRRDRGESTDTQYF. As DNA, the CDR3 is TGTGCCAGCAGCGTAAACCCCCGACGGGACCGCGGGGAGAGCACAGATACGCAGTATTTT.

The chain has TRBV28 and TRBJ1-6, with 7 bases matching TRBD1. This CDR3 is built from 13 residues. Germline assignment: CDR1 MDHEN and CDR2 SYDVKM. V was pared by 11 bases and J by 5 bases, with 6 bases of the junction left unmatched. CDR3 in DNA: TGTGCCGAACAAGGGGGCCATAATTCACCCCTCCACTTT. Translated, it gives CAEQGGHNSPLHF. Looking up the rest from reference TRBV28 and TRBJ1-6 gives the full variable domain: DVKVTQSSRYLVKRTGEKVFLECVQDMDHENMFWYRQDPGLGLRLIYFSYDVKMKEKGDIPEGYSVSREKKERFSLILESASTNQTSMYLCAEQGGHNSPLHFGNGTRLTVT.

The DNA of the CDR3 is TGTGCCAGCAGTTTAAGCACCCACTATGGCTACACCTTC. Protein: CASSLSTHYGYTF. The V and J genes are TRBV28 and TRBJ1-2; D unclear. Germline V gene lookup returns CDR1 MDHEN and CDR2 SYDVKM. The CDR3 is made up of 13 amino acids. Deletions cut 2 bases from V and 3 bases from J, with 7 bases between.

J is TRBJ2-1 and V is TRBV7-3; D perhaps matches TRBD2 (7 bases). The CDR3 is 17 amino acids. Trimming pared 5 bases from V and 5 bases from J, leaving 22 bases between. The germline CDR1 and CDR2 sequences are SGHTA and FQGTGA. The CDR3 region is CASSPTGLGGANNEQFF. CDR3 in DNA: TGTGCCAGCAGCCCCACGGGCCTAGGGGGGGCGAACAATGAGCAGTTCTTC.

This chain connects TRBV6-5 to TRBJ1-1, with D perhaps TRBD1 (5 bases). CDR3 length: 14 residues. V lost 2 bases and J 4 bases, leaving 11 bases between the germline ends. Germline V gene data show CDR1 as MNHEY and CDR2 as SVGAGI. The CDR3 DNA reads TGTGCCAGCAGTTACCGCGGGGGGGGCACTGAAGCTTTCTTT. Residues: CASSYRGGGTEAFF.

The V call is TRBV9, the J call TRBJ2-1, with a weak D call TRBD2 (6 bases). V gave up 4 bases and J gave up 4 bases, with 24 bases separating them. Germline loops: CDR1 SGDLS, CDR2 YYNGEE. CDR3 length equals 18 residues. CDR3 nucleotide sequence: TGTGCCAGCAGCCCCCAATGGGGTGGCGGGGTGGGGTACAATGAGCAGTTCTTC. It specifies CASSPQWGGGVGYNEQFF.

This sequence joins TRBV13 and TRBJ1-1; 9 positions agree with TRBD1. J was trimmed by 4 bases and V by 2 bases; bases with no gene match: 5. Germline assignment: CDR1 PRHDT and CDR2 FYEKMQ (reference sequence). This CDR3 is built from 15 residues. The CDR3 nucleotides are TGTGCCAGCAGCTTAAGGGACAGGGATGTCACTGAAGCTTTCTTT. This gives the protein CASSLRDRDVTEAFF.

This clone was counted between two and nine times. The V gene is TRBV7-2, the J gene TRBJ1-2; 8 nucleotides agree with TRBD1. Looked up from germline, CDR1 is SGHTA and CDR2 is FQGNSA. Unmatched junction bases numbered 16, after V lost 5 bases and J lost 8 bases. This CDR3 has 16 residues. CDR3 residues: CASSPQTSRGLRGYTF. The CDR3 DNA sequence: TGTGCCAGCAGCCCTCAAACCAGCAGGGGGCTAAGGGGCTACACCTTC.

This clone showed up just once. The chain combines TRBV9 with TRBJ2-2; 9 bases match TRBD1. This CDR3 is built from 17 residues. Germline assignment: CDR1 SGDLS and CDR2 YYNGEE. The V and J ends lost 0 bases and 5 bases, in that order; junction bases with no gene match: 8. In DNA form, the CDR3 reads TGTGCCAGCAGCGTAGAAAGGACAGGGGAGAATACCGGGGAGCTGTTTTTT. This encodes CASSVERTGENTGELFF.

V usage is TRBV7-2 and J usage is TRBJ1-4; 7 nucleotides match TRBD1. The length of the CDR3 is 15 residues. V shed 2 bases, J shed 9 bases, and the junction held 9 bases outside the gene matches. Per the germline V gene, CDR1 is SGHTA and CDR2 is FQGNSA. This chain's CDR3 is CASSLRQGAKKKLFF. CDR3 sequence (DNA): TGTGCCAGCAGCTTACGACAGGGTGCTAAAAAAAAACTGTTTTTT.

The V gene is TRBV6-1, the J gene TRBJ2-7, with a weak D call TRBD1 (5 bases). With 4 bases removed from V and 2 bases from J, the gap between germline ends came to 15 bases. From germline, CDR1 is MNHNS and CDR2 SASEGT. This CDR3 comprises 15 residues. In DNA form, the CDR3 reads TGTGCCAGCAGTGTGCACCTAGACAGAACCTACGAGCAGTACTTC. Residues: CASSVHLDRTYEQYF.

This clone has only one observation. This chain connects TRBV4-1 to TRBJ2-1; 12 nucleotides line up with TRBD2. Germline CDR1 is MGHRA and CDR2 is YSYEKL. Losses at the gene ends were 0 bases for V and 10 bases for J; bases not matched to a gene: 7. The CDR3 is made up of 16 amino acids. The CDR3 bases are TGCGCCAGCAGCCAAGAGCTAGCGGGGGGGCCACGGGAGCAGTTCTTC. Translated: CASSQELAGGPREQFF.

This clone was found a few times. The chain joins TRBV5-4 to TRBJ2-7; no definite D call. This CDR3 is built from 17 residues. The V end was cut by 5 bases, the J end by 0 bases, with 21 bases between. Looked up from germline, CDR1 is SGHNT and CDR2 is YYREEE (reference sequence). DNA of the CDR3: TGTGCCAGCAGTCCAGCCTCAAGCGCCCCAGACTCCTACGAGCAGTACTTC. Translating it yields CASSPASSAPDSYEQYF.

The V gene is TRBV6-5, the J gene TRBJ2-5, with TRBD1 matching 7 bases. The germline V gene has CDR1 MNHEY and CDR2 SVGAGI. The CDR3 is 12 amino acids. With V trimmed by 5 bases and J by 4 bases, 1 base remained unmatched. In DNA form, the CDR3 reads TGTGCCAGCAGTCGGACAGGAGAGACCCAGTACTTC. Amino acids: CASSRTGETQYF.